This T cell receptor beta chain was recovered during a study of blood T cell repertoires in COVID-19. Per the original data handling: Using reference gene primer amplification, nucleated cell counts were estimated. Data came from immunoSEQ multiplex PCR; TCRdb stores just in-frame clones and leaves some out. Clonal size and the V and J genes are those of that table, whereas D and trimming came from the DNA. Seen here are about 140,000 clones, 75% to 90% observed once, and the top ten hold 3% to 4.5%. Sequencing was performed on peripheral blood. This TCR derives from a man between 65 and 85 years old who had recovered from COVID-19.

The CDR3 DNA follows: TGTGCCAGCAGTTTCCGCAGGCAACCCTACGAGCAGTACTTC. This codes for CASSFRRQPYEQYF. The genes are TRBV27 and TRBJ2-7; D is ambiguous. Looked up from germline, CDR1 is MNHEY and CDR2 is SMNVEV (reference sequence). Trimming shortened V by 3 bases and J by 2 bases, and 11 bases separated the two germline ends. There are 14 residues in the CDR3.